Each of the 28 T cell receptor beta chains below was sequenced from the same sample in a study of T cell clonality in common variable immunodeficiency. Study conclusions and caveats: Fewer deletions and N-nucleotide insertions were reportedly seen in common variable immunodeficiency TCR beta sequences.

Libraries were prepared by immunoSEQ multiplex PCR; TCRdb keeps only in-frame clonotypes and omits some of them. The table lists about 33,000 clones, with no singletons. Their specific antigens are unknown. Sequenced input: peripheral blood mononuclear cells. The receptors originated from a human donor with common variable immunodeficiency.

This clone was picked up a small number of times. CDR3 sequence reads: CASSGGTSGPDEQFF. Incomplete CDR3 DNA: TGTGCCAGCAGCGGCGGGACTAGCGGTCCGGATGAG. The rearrangement joins TRBV7-9 to TRBJ2-1; 11 bases are shared with TRBD2. The read finishes 3 residues shy of the CDR3 end, and the germline J gene is used to complete it. The CDR3 sequence is 15 residues long. Losses at the gene ends were 5 bases for V and 8 bases for J; bases not matched to a gene: 8. Per the germline V gene, CDR1 is SEHNR and CDR2 is FQNEAQ (reference sequence).

This clone occurred a few times. The read ends 3 residues before the CDR3 terminus; that terminus is restored from the germline J gene. The genes are TRBV19 and TRBJ2-7; a possible D gene is TRBD1 (6 bases). Trimming stripped 3 bases from V and 5 bases from J, with 14 bases between. This CDR3 is built from 14 residues. Germline-derived CDR1 and CDR2 are LNHDA and SQIVND (reference sequence). The CDR3 reads CASSIGLGQNEQYF. The DNA read from the CDR3 is TGTGCCAGTAGTATTGGCTTAGGACAGAACGAG.

Concerning this clone: The read ends 3 residues early relative to the CDR3; the germline J gene fills the gap. The chain joins TRBV4-2 to TRBJ2-5; D is perhaps TRBD1 (5 bases). CDR1 is LGHNA and CDR2 is YNFKEQ in the germline V gene. Trimming pared 0 bases from V and 4 bases from J, leaving 9 bases between. This CDR3 comprises 14 residues. CDR3 DNA, as far as it was read: TGTGCCAGCAGCCAAGATAATAGGGGAGAGACC. The encoded protein is CASSQDNRGET. The whole CDR3 sequence reads CASSQDNRGETQYF.

This clone appeared a few times. From the germline J gene comes the end of the CDR3, since the read stops 3 residues before it. This sequence joins TRBV7-2 and TRBJ2-5; maybe TRBD1 (5 bases). CDR3 length: 15 amino acids. The V gene lost 6 bases and the J gene lost 5 bases, with 19 bases spanning the gap. Germline V gives CDR1 SGHTA, CDR2 FQGNSA. Incomplete CDR3 DNA: TGTGCCAGCAGTCTGATACCCCTACAGGTGGAGACC. This translates into CASSLIPLQVET. The CDR3, in full, reads CASSLIPLQVETQYF.

This clone appeared many times. The DNA ends 3 residues before the CDR3 does, and the rest of the CDR3 is filled in from the germline J gene. Additional DNA sequences in this sample encode the identical CDR3. This chain connects TRBV18 to TRBJ1-2; D may be TRBD1 (5 bases). With 6 bases removed from V and 3 bases from J, the gap between germline ends came to 11 bases. The CDR3 is made up of 13 amino acids. In germline, CDR1 is KGHSH, CDR2 LQKENI. Incomplete CDR3 DNA: TGTGCCAGCTCTCTCACAGGAGACTATGGC. This codes for CASSLTGDYG. The CDR3 reads in full as CASSLTGDYGYTF.

This clone has ten or more counts. The read stops 3 residues short of the end of the CDR3; the missing end is completed from the germline J gene. The gene calls are TRBV7-6 and TRBJ1-5; TRBD1 matches at 7 bases. The CDR3 totals 17 residues. Germline V gene sequence: CDR1 SGHVS, CDR2 FNYEAQ. V was pared by 1 base and J by 0 bases, with 6 bases of the junction left unmatched. This CDR3 reads CASSLGAGGDSNQPQHF. The CDR3 bases that were read are TGTGCCAGCAGCTTAGGGGCAGGGGGTGATAGCAATCAGCCC.

As concerns this clone: With the read ending 3 residues before the CDR3 end, the germline J gene is used to fill in that end. This chain uses TRBV7-9 with TRBJ2-7; the D gene is possibly TRBD1 (6 bases). The length of the CDR3 is 14 residues. In germline, CDR1 is SEHNR, CDR2 FQNEAQ (reference sequence). V dropped 1 base and J dropped 3 bases, with 10 bases sitting between them. This CDR3 reads CASSLEGQHYEQYF. CDR3 DNA (partial): TGTGCCAGCAGCTTAGAGGGACAACACTACGAG.

With regard to this clone: Coverage ceases 3 residues before the CDR3 finishes, and the germline J gene fills in the end. The chain carries TRBV7-2 and TRBJ2-7; TRBD1 agrees at 7 bases. The CDR3 loop spans 14 amino acids. With 5 bases clipped from V and 5 bases from J, the junction kept 9 bases outside the gene matches. From germline, CDR1 is SGHTA and CDR2 FQGNSA. The sequenced part of the CDR3 DNA is TGTGCCAGCAGCCCCGACAGGGTGATCGACGAG. It yields the protein CASSPDRVIDE. The full CDR3 protein reads CASSPDRVIDEQYF.

This clone showed up many times. The CDR3 is cut off 3 residues early in the read; its end comes from the germline J gene. This rearrangement joins TRBV5-1 to TRBJ2-5; TRBD1 matches 8 bases. Trimming removed 2 bases from V and 6 bases from J; junction bases left unmatched: 9. This CDR3 contains 15 residues. Looked up from germline, CDR1 is SGHRS and CDR2 is YFSETQ. CDR3 bases read: TGCGCCAGCAGCTTTTCCACAGGGGGAGGACAGACC. Translating it yields CASSFSTGGGQT. The whole CDR3 sequence is CASSFSTGGGQTQYF. Full variable domain (remainder filled in from reference TRBV5-1 and TRBJ2-5): KAGVTQTPRYLIKTRGQQVTLSCSPISGHRSVSWYQQTPGQGLQFLFEYFSETQRNKGNFPGRFSGRQFSNSRSEMNVSTLELGDSALYLCASSFSTGGGQTQYFGPGTRLLVL.

Concerning this clone itself: The read terminates 3 residues ahead of where the CDR3 ends, so the germline J gene completes it. The rearrangement joins TRBV19 to TRBJ1-4; D is perhaps TRBD1 (6 bases). V shed 5 bases and J shed 4 bases, with 11 bases lying between them. The CDR3 spans 14 residues. CDR1 and CDR2 (germline): LNHDA, SQIVND (reference sequence). The CDR3 spells CASSHGQNNEKLFF. The sequenced CDR3 bases are TGTGCCAGTAGTCATGGACAGAATAATGAAAAA.

CDR3 sequence reads: CASSPGETSNQPQHF. CDR3 DNA (partial): TGTGCCAGCTCACCGGGCGAGACTAGCAATCAGCCC. The rearrangement links TRBV18 to TRBJ1-5; D is unresolved. Read data end 3 residues before the CDR3 end; the end is taken from the germline J gene. This CDR3 has 15 residues. Trimming cost V 3 bases and J 0 bases, with 9 bases left between them. Germline loops: CDR1 KGHSH, CDR2 LQKENI.

The sample holds a few counts of this clone. Coverage ceases 3 residues before the CDR3 finishes, and the germline J gene fills in the end. This sequence joins TRBV2 and TRBJ2-7; a weak D match, TRBD1 (6 bases). CDR1 is SNHLY and CDR2 is FYNNEI in the germline V gene. V was pared by 4 bases and J by 5 bases, with 9 bases between. The CDR3 is 12 amino acids. Partial CDR3 DNA: TGTGCCAGCAGTGTACAGGGCAACGAG. Translated, it gives CASSVQGNE. The entire CDR3 reads CASSVQGNEQYF.

This clone was counted ten times or more. Read data end 3 residues before the CDR3 end; the end is taken from the germline J gene. V is TRBV5-4 and J is TRBJ1-1; D possibly corresponds to TRBD1 (6 bases). CDR3 length: 16 amino acids. Germline-derived CDR1 and CDR2 are SGHNT and YYREEE (reference sequence). The V gene lost 0 bases and the J gene lost 3 bases, with 15 bases spanning the gap. CDR3 residues: CASSLGQGTSYTEAFF. Incomplete CDR3 DNA: TGTGCCAGCAGCTTGGGCCAGGGGACGAGTTACACTGAA.

About this clone itself: The missing CDR3 end, 3 residues past where the read stops, is filled in from the germline J gene. This chain joins TRBV30 and TRBJ2-1; 7 bases agree with TRBD2. This CDR3 is 15 amino acids long. Trimming at V came to 4 bases and at J to 4 bases, leaving 10 bases not matched to a gene. Per the germline V gene, CDR1 is GTSNPN and CDR2 is SVGIG (reference sequence). CDR3 DNA, as far as it was read: TGTGCCTGGACCAAAGGACTAGGAGCTTACAATGAG. Encoded protein: CAWTKGLGAYNE. The whole CDR3 region reads CAWTKGLGAYNEQFF.

This clone has ten or more counts. The read falls 3 residues short of the CDR3 end, and the missing part is taken from the germline J gene. The chain uses TRBV19 and TRBJ2-5, with unresolved D. The CDR3 runs to 13 residues. Trimming shortened V by 2 bases and J by 5 bases, and 9 bases separated the two germline ends. CDR1 is LNHDA, CDR2 SQIVND, per germline (reference sequence). The CDR3 is CASSIKGLETQYF. CDR3 DNA, as far as it was read: TGTGCCAGTAGTATAAAGGGCTTGGAGACC.

This clone was detected many times. The sequenced fragment ends 3 residues before the CDR3 boundary, so the rest is inferred from the germline J gene. This chain joins TRBV11-3 and TRBJ2-3, with 8 bases fitting TRBD2. Germline values: CDR1 SGHNT, CDR2 YENEEA. V gave up 5 bases and J gave up 5 bases; unmatched junction bases: 6. The CDR3 is made up of 14 amino acids. The sequenced part of the CDR3 DNA is TGTGCCAGCAGCCCGGGGGGGCGAGTAGATACG. Amino acids: CASSPGGRVDT. The full CDR3 protein is CASSPGGRVDTQYF.

The table lists this clone with many counts. The read falls 3 residues short of the CDR3 end, and the missing part is taken from the germline J gene. The V call is TRBV7-3, the J call TRBJ1-1; 10 bases are a match to TRBD1. The CDR3 runs to 14 residues. Germline lookup yields CDR1 SGHTA and CDR2 FQGTGA. With 5 bases clipped from V and 4 bases from J, the junction kept 4 bases outside the gene matches. The sequenced part of the CDR3 DNA is TGTGCCAGCAGCGTCCGACAGGGGGCCACTGAA. Encoded protein: CASSVRQGATE. The entire CDR3 protein is CASSVRQGATEAFF.

This clone was picked up a small number of times. The read falls 3 residues short of the CDR3 end, and the missing part is taken from the germline J gene. The rearrangement joins TRBV30 to TRBJ1-2; D uncertain. This CDR3 is built from 13 residues. Trimming removed 0 bases at V and 2 bases at J, with 7 bases between. Germline CDR1 is GTSNPN and CDR2 is SVGIG (reference sequence). The CDR3 spells CAWSVQTNYGYTF. The DNA read from the CDR3 is TGTGCCTGGAGTGTACAGACAAACTATGGC.

Many counts were recorded for this clone. The read ends 3 residues early relative to the CDR3; the germline J gene fills the gap. The V call is TRBV30, the J call TRBJ1-4; no definite D call. The CDR3 totals 13 residues. Trimming removed 4 bases from V and 3 bases from J, with 9 bases in between. CDR1 GTSNPN and CDR2 SVGIG come from the germline V gene (reference sequence). The CDR3 loop reads CAWTGLPNEKLFF. Incomplete CDR3 DNA: TGTGCCTGGACGGGGTTGCCTAATGAAAAA.

Comment on this clone: The junction differs from germline at one of its ends, possibly a read error. The CDR3 extends 3 residues past the end of the read, so its final part is completed from the germline J gene. The chain carries TRBV18 and TRBJ1-6; TRBD1 matches at 8 bases. CDR1 and CDR2 from the germline V gene are KGHSH and LQKENI. CDR3 length: 15 residues. Partial CDR3 DNA: TGTGCCAGCTCACTGGACAGGGACGATAAGTCACCC. It yields the protein CASSLDRDDKSP. The whole CDR3 reads CASSLDRDDKSPLHF. The complete variable domain, with remaining parts taken from reference TRBV18 and TRBJ1-6, reads NAGVMQNPRHLVRRRGQEARLRCSPMKGHSHVYWYRQLPEEGLKFMVYLQKENIIDESGMPKERFSAEFPKEGPSILRIQQVVRGDSAAYFCASSLDRDDKSPLHFGNGTRLTVT.

CDR3 residues: CASSEGAGGGNTIYF. The sequenced part of the CDR3 DNA is TGTGCCAGCAGTGAAGGGGCAGGGGGCGGAAACACC. The chain joins TRBV6-1 to TRBJ1-3, with 8 bases lining up with TRBD1. Sequencing ends 3 residues short of the CDR3 end; the germline J gene provides the rest. The J segment lost 4 bases and the V segment lost 1 base, leaving 3 bases of the junction unmatched. The CDR3 has 15 residues. Germline V gene data show CDR1 as MNHNS and CDR2 as SASEGT.

At least ten counts were recorded for this clone. The read finishes 3 residues shy of the CDR3 end, and the germline J gene is used to complete it. The V call is TRBV13, the J call TRBJ1-5; D unclear. Deletions cut 3 bases from V and 4 bases from J, with 7 bases between. Per the germline V gene, CDR1 is PRHDT and CDR2 is FYEKMQ (reference sequence). The CDR3 is 13 residues long. The CDR3 here is CASSLSRNQPQHF. The sequenced CDR3 bases are TGTGCCAGCAGCTTGAGTCGGAATCAGCCC.

This clone was detected only a few times. The CDR3 end is not reached by the read, which stops 3 residues before it; the germline J gene fills it in. The chain uses TRBV19 and TRBJ1-1, with D perhaps TRBD1 (5 bases). The V gene's germline CDR1 is LNHDA and CDR2 SQIVND (reference sequence). The ends were cut back, 3 bases at V and 7 bases at J, with 18 bases in the middle. The CDR3 runs 15 residues. CDR3 bases read: TGTGCCAGTAGTATCAAGGGGACCGGGGGTGGTGAA. It codes for CASSIKGTGGGE. The whole CDR3 is CASSIKGTGGGEAFF. Based on the CDR3 plus reference TRBV19 and TRBJ1-1, the full variable domain is DGGITQSPKYLFRKEGQNVTLSCEQNLNHDAMYWYRQDPGQGLRLIYYSQIVNDFQKGDIAEGYSVSREKKESFPLTVTSAQKNPTAFYLCASSIKGTGGGEAFFGQGTRLTVV.

This clone was recorded a few times. The read halts 3 residues ahead of the CDR3 end, with the missing end drawn from the germline J gene. The rearrangement joins TRBV2 to TRBJ2-4; tentative D call: TRBD2 (6 bases). Per germline, CDR1 SNHLY and CDR2 FYNNEI. Trimming stripped 4 bases from V and 6 bases from J, with 13 bases between. CDR3 length equals 14 residues. The sequenced part of the CDR3 DNA is TGTGCCAGCAGTGTCGGGGGTGGGGGAAACATT. It codes for CASSVGGGGNI. The CDR3 in its entirety is CASSVGGGGNIQYF.

There are a few counts of this clone. The read ends 3 residues early relative to the CDR3; the germline J gene fills the gap. This sequence joins TRBV20-1 and TRBJ1-2, with TRBD1 as a possible D gene (5 bases). The V gene lost 6 bases and the J gene lost 4 bases, with 12 bases spanning the gap. The CDR3 spans 12 residues. CDR1 and CDR2 (germline): DFQATT, SNEGSKA (reference sequence). The DNA read from the CDR3 is TGCAGTGCGCCTGCGGGGCCCTATGGC. Translated: CSAPAGPYG. The complete CDR3 protein is CSAPAGPYGYTF.

A note on this clone: The read falls 3 residues short of the CDR3 end, and the missing part is taken from the germline J gene. The chain links TRBV18 to TRBJ2-6; 8 nucleotides match TRBD1. This CDR3 is built from 16 residues. After removal of 3 bases from V and 1 base from J, the junction contained 2 bases not matched to a gene. Germline CDR1 is KGHSH and CDR2 is LQKENI. The CDR3 bases that were read are TGTGCCAGCTCACCTGGACAGGGTTCTGGGGCCAACGTC. Translation gives CASSPGQGSGANV. The CDR3 in its entirety is CASSPGQGSGANVLTF.

This clone was detected many times. The read terminates 3 residues before the CDR3 end, so the remaining end is supplied by the germline J gene. Additional DNA sequences in this sample encode the identical CDR3. The chain couples TRBV20-1 to TRBJ2-7; 7 bases match TRBD1. Per the germline V gene, CDR1 is DFQATT and CDR2 is SNEGSKA (reference sequence). CDR3 length: 14 residues. Trimming cost V 2 bases and J 5 bases; bases outside gene matches: 9. CDR3 DNA, as far as it was read: TGCAGTGCTAGACAAGGTGTCAGGGGGAACGAG. Its translation is CSARQGVRGNE. The full CDR3 protein is CSARQGVRGNEQYF.

This clone came up many times. The CDR3 end is not reached by the read, which stops 3 residues before it; the germline J gene fills it in. The chain has TRBV20-1 and TRBJ1-1; possibly TRBD1 for D (6 bases). V was clipped by 2 bases and J by 4 bases, with 11 bases between them. In germline, CDR1 is DFQATT, CDR2 SNEGSKA (reference sequence). This CDR3 region has 13 residues. The covered CDR3 bases are TGCAGTGCTAGACAGGCCAGGGGCACTGAA. This encodes CSARQARGTE. The full CDR3 reads CSARQARGTEAFF.